The clone carrying this TCR beta chain was found a few times. These data originate in a study of cytomegalovirus exposure and HLA in healthy donors. PCR amplification relied on 60 Vbeta primers (plus 13 Jbeta primers). The protocol was immunoSEQ multiplex PCR, while the TCRdb copy is restricted to in-frame clones and leaves out a portion. The sample has some 60,000 clones, more than 70% seen once. The ends lost 3 bases at V and 7 bases at J; junction bases unmatched: 6. This CDR3 spans 15 amino acids. Germline V lookup: CDR1 SGDLS, CDR2 YYNGEE. The source is a woman aged 25 to 39 in good health and CMV-seronegative. Sequences were obtained from PBMCs. This rearrangement joins TRBV9 to TRBJ2-1; 11 bases map to TRBD2. In DNA, the CDR3 is TGTGCCAGCAGCGAACTAGCGGGAGTTGGTAATGAGCAGTTCTTC. Its translation is CASSELAGVGNEQFF.